This T cell receptor (beta chain) was identified in a study of blood T cell repertoires in COVID-19 (dated by TCRdb to about 2020). Study-wide context: Collaborator samples came from the United States, Italy and Spain and covered acute and convalescent phases of COVID-19. The samples were drawn from the first 160 participants of the ongoing ImmuneRACE study and from about 1,200 subjects provided by 6 global collaborators. The dataset comprised deeply sampled blood TCRbeta repertoires from subjects exposed to, actively infected with, or recovered from COVID-19. A freely available public database, intended as a resource for researchers studying the immune response to SARS-CoV-2, is where the repertoires were released. Where HLA class I and class II types were available, the types were taken from metadata supplied by the sample provider, not from assay-based typing. A de-identified subject ID, COVID-19 status, age in years and sex were almost always included in the sample metadata. The prospective study material was composed of cDNA or gDNA derived from T cells, B-cell-depleted T cells, or PBMCs. Beyond this particular receptor, the publication reports: Clinical and demographic metadata were provided uncurated, with the amount varying by source and participant.

The immunoSEQ Assay, a bias-controlled multiplex PCR, was used to amplify TCRbeta CDR3 regions from genomic DNA. The original pipeline was this. The number of nucleated cells in each sample was estimated from the amplification of reference gene primers within the assay. To quantify the absolute abundance of each unique TCRbeta CDR3 rearrangement, sequence reads were collapsed and filtered. For each sample, productive Simpson clonality was calculated as the square root of Simpson's diversity index across productive rearrangements. Held by TCRdb, this immuneACCESS table contains in-frame sequences only and omits some clones. Under half of the omission traces to an unresolved V gene where checked; the cause of the rest is unknown. From that table come the V and J calls and clone size; the DNA was used to work out D and trimming. The table for this sample lists fewer than 250,000 clones; around 92% of them were counted only once. The top ten constitute around 8.9% of the sample.

The CDR3 numbers 15 residues from cysteine through phenylalanine. The DNA shown is the 45-base CDR3, in frame from base 1. V lost 3 bases and J lost 0 bases; the stretch between them is 11 bases long. CDR1 MNHEY and CDR2 SVGAGI are derived from the germline V gene. Participants in the prospective study were enrolled through a virtual design, were aged about 18 to 90 years, and lived in 20 to 30 United States geographic areas. To assign participants to cohorts, the prospective study relied on clinical history that participants themselves reported in a screening survey and a study questionnaire. Recovered participants in ImmuneRACE Cohort 3 were defined as having two consecutive negative NP/OP PCR tests, clearance from a healthcare professional, or resolution of symptoms. Mobile phlebotomists in the prospective study collected whole blood, serum and a nasopharyngeal or oropharyngeal swab from every participant. Additional blood draws and questionnaires over an approximately 2-month period could optionally be provided by prospective study participants. Before DNA extraction, blood samples from the prospective study were shipped at room temperature or frozen.

This clone has a single count. Which antigen it targets is not known. No much larger clone is present one base from it, and per-base qualities are unavailable. The source is a woman under 30 who had recovered from COVID-19. The chain was built from TRBV6-5 and TRBJ1-2; possibly the D gene is TRBD1, per 5 matching bases. The sequencing input was PBMCs or T cells enriched from blood (not recorded which). The DNA sequence is TGTGCCAGCAGTTATCGGGCAGGGCCTAACTATGGCTACACCTTC. This gives the protein CASSYRAGPNYGYTF.